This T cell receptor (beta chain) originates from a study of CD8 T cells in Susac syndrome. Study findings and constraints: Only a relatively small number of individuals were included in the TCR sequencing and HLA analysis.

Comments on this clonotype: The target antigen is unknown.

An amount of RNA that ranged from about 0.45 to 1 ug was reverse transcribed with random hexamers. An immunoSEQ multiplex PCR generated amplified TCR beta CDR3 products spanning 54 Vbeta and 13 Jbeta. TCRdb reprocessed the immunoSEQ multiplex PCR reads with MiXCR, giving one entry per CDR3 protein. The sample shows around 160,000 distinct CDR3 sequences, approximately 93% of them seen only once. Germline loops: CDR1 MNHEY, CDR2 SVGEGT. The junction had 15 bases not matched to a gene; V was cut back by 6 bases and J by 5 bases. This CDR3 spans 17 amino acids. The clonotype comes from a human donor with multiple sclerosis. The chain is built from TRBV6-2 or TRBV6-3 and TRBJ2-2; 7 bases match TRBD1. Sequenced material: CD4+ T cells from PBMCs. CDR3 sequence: CASSGRRRQGVTGELFF. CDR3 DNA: TGTGCCAGCAGCGGCCGGAGGCGACAGGGCGTTACCGGGGAGCTGTTTTTT.